A selection of T cell receptor beta chains follows, all from one sample in a study of cytomegalovirus exposure and HLA in healthy donors. Assay: immunoSEQ multiplex PCR; the TCRdb copy retains only in-frame clones and omits some. Among around 70,000 clones, 81% were seen once, and the ten largest hold 6.5% to 8%. Source material: PBMCs. The receptors were gathered from a human donor in good health. Both conserved end residues are part of each CDR3. Fields, in order: J gene, clone size, V gene, D gene, CDR3 DNA, CDR3 protein. A D gene is named only where the DNA matches it firmly. Expanded clones get a size class; other rows say once, few or many, or leave the size out.

>TRBJ1-5|NA|TRBV7-2|TRBD1
TGTGCCAGCAGCTTAGCGACAGGGCGGAATCAGCCCCAGCATTTT
CASSLATGRNQPQHF
>TRBJ2-2|once|TRBV5-4|TRBD1
TGTGCCAGCAGCCAAGATTCACCGGGACAGGGAGGGGAGCTGTTTTTT
CASSQDSPGQGGELFF
>TRBJ1-1|NA|TRBV4-1|NA
TGCGCCAGCAGCCAAGAGAGGCAATCACAAGCTTTCTTT
CASSQERQSQAFF
>TRBJ2-2|NA|TRBV9|NA
TGTGCCAGCAGCCTACTAGCTTCGAACACCGGGGAGCTGTTTTTT
CASSLLASNTGELFF
>TRBJ1-2|NA|TRBV6-5|TRBD1
TGTGCCAGCAGCCCCAGACAGGGTACGGGCTATGGCTACACCTTC
CASSPRQGTGYGYTF
>TRBJ2-6|NA|TRBV13|TRBD1
TGTGCCAGCAGCTTAGGACAGGGGGACTCTGGGGCCAACGTCCTGACTTTC
CASSLGQGDSGANVLTF
>TRBJ2-1|NA|TRBV2|NA
TGTGCCAGCAGTGAAGCAGCGTTATTGGTCTTC
CASSEAALLVF
>TRBJ2-2|NA|TRBV7-7|NA
TGTGCTAGCAGCTTAGGCCCAGGGTGGGACACCGGGGAGCTGTTTTTT
CASSLGPGWDTGELFF
>TRBJ1-1|NA|TRBV10-1|NA
TGCGCCAGCAGCGACGCACGGACGGGCGGGGGTGAAGCTTTCTTT
CASSDARTGGGEAFF
>TRBJ2-6|few|TRBV7-2|NA
TGTGCCAGCAGTCCAAGTGGGAGCATCCCTGGGGCCAACGTCCTGACTTTC
CASSPSGSIPGANVLTF
>TRBJ2-7|NA|TRBV27|TRBD1
TGTGCCAGTAGTGGACAGGGAATACTCTACGAGCAGTACTTC
CASSGQGILYEQYF
>TRBJ2-3|NA|TRBV28|TRBD2
TGTGCCAGCAGCTTAGGGGCGCTAGCGGGCACAGGCGGCACAGATACGCAGTATTTT
CASSLGALAGTGGTDTQYF
>TRBJ2-1|NA|TRBV6-6|TRBD2
TGTGCCAGCACCCTAGCCGGGGGGAATGAGCAGTTCTTC
CASTLAGGNEQFF
>TRBJ1-6|NA|TRBV7-9|NA
TGTGCCAGCAGCTTAGCGCTCGGGGAATCACCCCTCCACTTT
CASSLALGESPLHF
>TRBJ2-1|NA|TRBV29-1|TRBD1
TGCAGCGCCGCCGGACAGGGGAGCTCCTACAATGAGCAGTTCTTC
CSAAGQGSSYNEQFF
>TRBJ1-4|NA|TRBV7-6|NA
TGTGCCAGCAGCTTAGATCGGGCAGGCGCGGGTGAAAAACTGTTTTTT
CASSLDRAGAGEKLFF